Below are 29 T cell receptor beta chains sequenced from a single sample in a study of graft-versus-host responses after intestinal transplantation (dated by TCRdb to 2020 to 2022). Taken with the paper, the label for time point translates to: cells obtained before transplantation from donor or recipient. Antigens of these TCRs are unknown. Library preparation employed the immunoSEQ multiplex PCR assay. Sourced from immuneACCESS, this table was stored by TCRdb with only in-frame sequences that have V and J called. A share of the clones is absent; for the studies checked, an unresolved V gene accounts for under half, and the remainder has no known explanation. Across this sample there are around 97,000 clones, with around nine tenths seen only once. Together, the top ten hold roughly 6% of the sample. Sample: unstimulated CD8+ T cells sorted from spleen or lymph node cells, taken before intestinal transplant. Source of these receptors: a human donor who received an intestinal transplant.

V and J are TRBV4-1 and TRBJ2-1; possible D gene TRBD1, 5 bases. The V gene lost 2 bases and the J gene lost 6 bases, with 8 bases spanning the gap. The CDR3 runs 13 residues. Per the germline V gene, CDR1 is MGHRA and CDR2 is YSYEKL. The CDR3 coding sequence is TGCGCCAGCAGCCAACAGACAGTCAATGAGCAGTTCTTC. Encoded protein: CASSQQTVNEQFF.

This chain links TRBV2 with TRBJ2-5; 7 positions agree with TRBD2. Germline V gene data show CDR1 as SNHLY and CDR2 as FYNNEI. With V trimmed by 4 bases and J by 3 bases, 8 bases remained unmatched. The CDR3 runs to 15 residues. CDR3 in DNA: TGTGCCAGCAGTGGAGTCCGGGACTATAAAGAGACCCAGTACTTC. This sequence encodes CASSGVRDYKETQYF.

V gene TRBV13 combines with J gene TRBJ1-4; D gene ambiguous. The CDR3 spans 15 residues. CDR1 is PRHDT, CDR2 FYEKMQ, per germline (reference sequence). Trimming shortened V by 0 bases and J by 0 bases, and 5 bases separated the two germline ends. This CDR3 is CASSLGGTTNEKLFF. CDR3 in DNA: TGTGCCAGCAGCTTAGGGGGAACAACTAATGAAAAACTGTTTTTT.

The CDR3 region has the DNA TGTGCCAGCAGCTTGGGACTCTACGAGCAGTACTTC. Its protein product is CASSLGLYEQYF. The genes are TRBV11-1 and TRBJ2-7; D perhaps matches TRBD2 (6 bases). V was pared by 3 bases and J by 3 bases, with 6 bases between. The CDR3 extends over 12 amino acids. The germline gives CDR1 SGHAT, CDR2 FQDESV (reference sequence). The full variable domain, rest sourced from reference TRBV11-1 and TRBJ2-7, is EAEVAQSPRYKITEKSQAVAFWCDPISGHATLYWYRQILGQGPELLVQFQDESVVDDSQLPKDRFSAERLKGVDSTLKIQPAELGDSAMYLCASSLGLYEQYFGPGTRLTVT.

J is TRBJ2-7 and V is TRBV5-6, with D possibly being TRBD1 (6 bases). The CDR3 consists of 15 residues. Looked up from germline, CDR1 is SGHDT and CDR2 is YYEEEE. Trimming pared 3 bases from V and 3 bases from J, leaving 16 bases between. The CDR3 loop is CASSSWTVLSYEQYF. In DNA, the CDR3 is TGTGCCAGCAGCTCCTGGACAGTTTTAAGCTACGAGCAGTACTTC.

The chain links TRBV12-5 to TRBJ1-4; tentative D call: TRBD1 (6 bases). Per the germline V gene, CDR1 is LGHNT and CDR2 is FRNRAP. The germline V and J ends were trimmed by 5 bases and 0 bases, with 10 bases remaining between them. The CDR3 is 15 amino acids. CDR3 protein: CASGPDSATNEKLFF. The CDR3 DNA follows: TGTGCTAGTGGTCCGGACAGTGCAACTAATGAAAAACTGTTTTTT.

This chain uses TRBV18 with TRBJ2-5, with 7 bases fitting TRBD2. V trimming: 4 bases; J trimming: 2 bases; junction bases outside the gene matches: 4. Germline V gene lookup returns CDR1 KGHSH and CDR2 LQKENI. This CDR3 comprises 14 residues. CDR3 amino acids: CASSRSSGQETQYF. The DNA for the CDR3 is TGTGCCAGCTCACGGTCTAGCGGACAAGAGACCCAGTACTTC.

The V and J genes are TRBV6-1 and TRBJ2-7; D unresolved. Germline V CDR1 and CDR2: MNHNS, SASEGT. V lost 4 bases to trimming and J lost 3 bases, with 4 bases between them. The CDR3 runs to 11 residues. The DNA of the CDR3 is TGTGCCAGCAGTGCAAACTACGAGCAGTACTTC. The encoded protein is CASSANYEQYF.

The chain couples TRBV7-9 to TRBJ1-1; D is unresolved. V lost 1 base to trimming and J lost 2 bases, with 8 bases between them. The CDR3 consists of 14 residues. From germline, CDR1 is SEHNR and CDR2 FQNEAQ (reference sequence). This CDR3 is CASSLGRGNTEAFF. The CDR3 nucleotides are TGTGCCAGCAGCTTAGGACGCGGAAACACTGAAGCTTTCTTT.

This sequence joins TRBV11-2 and TRBJ2-7, with 7 bases aligning to TRBD2. Losses at the gene ends were 5 bases for V and 4 bases for J; bases not matched to a gene: 8. CDR3 size: 14 residues. From germline, CDR1 is SGHAT and CDR2 FQNNGV. The CDR3 DNA sequence: TGTGCCAGCAGCGCCACCAGCGGGAAGTACGAGCAGTACTTC. This sequence encodes CASSATSGKYEQYF.

This chain joins TRBV27 and TRBJ2-2; no reliable D call. Trimming shortened V by 5 bases and J by 6 bases, and 19 bases separated the two germline ends. The germline V gene encodes CDR1 MNHEY and CDR2 SMNVEV (reference sequence). The CDR3 consists of 16 residues. CDR3 DNA sequence: TGTGCCAGCAGTCTTCGGCGCCCAAAAGACGCCGGGGAGCTGTTTTTT. Residues: CASSLRRPKDAGELFF.

The rearrangement uses TRBV11-3 and TRBJ1-1; D unclear. Trimming left V 5 bases short and J 3 bases short, with 16 bases between. The germline CDR1 and CDR2 sequences are SGHNT and YENEEA. The CDR3 totals 15 residues. CDR3 sequence: CASSPGEGGYTEAFF. The CDR3 nucleotides are TGTGCCAGCAGCCCCGGGGAGGGAGGATACACTGAAGCTTTCTTT.

The rearrangement joins TRBV6-5 to TRBJ2-7, with TRBD1 identical over 10 bases. V shed 0 bases and J 3 bases; nucleotides not matched to a gene: 2. The CDR3 spans 15 residues. The V gene's germline CDR1 is MNHEY and CDR2 SVGAGI. The CDR3 nucleotides read TGTGCCAGCAGTTACTCCAGGACAGGGGGCTACGAGCAGTACTTC. It codes for CASSYSRTGGYEQYF.

The J gene is TRBJ1-2, the V gene TRBV13, with 8 positions matching TRBD1. The V gene end was trimmed by 1 base and the J gene end by 4 bases; junction bases not matched to a gene: 5. The CDR3 contains 15 residues. CDR1 PRHDT and CDR2 FYEKMQ come from the germline V gene (reference sequence). The CDR3 nucleotides are TGTGCCAGCAGCTTAGAACGTGACAGGGGCTATGGCTACACCTTC. Its translation: CASSLERDRGYGYTF.

This chain connects TRBV10-3 to TRBJ2-1; 10 nucleotides agree with TRBD2. The CDR3 length is 18 residues. Germline CDR1 and CDR2: ENHRY and SYGVKD. V gave up 4 bases and J gave up 0 bases; unmatched junction bases: 9. CDR3 residues: CAISGGTSGESSYNEQFF. The CDR3 DNA reads TGTGCCATCAGTGGGGGCACTAGCGGGGAAAGCTCCTACAATGAGCAGTTCTTC.

V is TRBV13 and J is TRBJ2-3; D is tentatively TRBD1 or TRBD2 (6 bases each). The CDR3 runs to 19 residues. The germline CDR1 and CDR2 sequences are PRHDT and FYEKMQ (reference sequence). The V gene lost 6 bases and the J gene lost 1 base, with 26 bases spanning the gap. This CDR3 reads CASSRKGGTISGGTDTQYF. The DNA for the CDR3 is TGTGCCAGCAGTCGGAAGGGGGGAACTATTTCAGGAGGCACAGATACGCAGTATTTT.

J is TRBJ2-1 and V is TRBV30; D possibly matches TRBD1 or TRBD2 (5 bases each). This CDR3 has 13 residues. Germline V gene lookup returns CDR1 GTSNPN and CDR2 SVGIG (reference sequence). V lost 4 bases and J 9 bases, leaving 16 bases between the germline ends. CDR3 bases: TGTGCCTGGAATAGCCCGCCGAGGGGTGAGCAGTTCTTC. Translation: CAWNSPPRGEQFF.

The V and J genes are TRBV2 and TRBJ2-7; tentatively, D is TRBD2 (6 bases). This CDR3 has 14 residues. V was cut by 2 bases and J by 0 bases, with 8 bases left in between. Germline CDR1 reads SNHLY; CDR2 reads FYNNEI. The CDR3 bases are TGTGCCAGCAGTGAACTAGCGTCCTCCTACGAGCAGTACTTC. Amino acid sequence: CASSELASSYEQYF.

The chain joins TRBV7-6 to TRBJ2-1; possible D gene TRBD2, 5 bases. The CDR3 extends over 14 amino acids. V lost 1 base and J lost 6, with 10 bases in between. The V gene's germline CDR1 is SGHVS and CDR2 FNYEAQ. The CDR3 nucleotides read TGTGCCAGCAGCTTAGGGCCCGGACTCAATGAGCAGTTCTTC. Encoded protein: CASSLGPGLNEQFF.

CDR3 DNA sequence: TGTGCCAGCAGCCCCGTGACCGGTGAGCAGTTCTTC. Encoded protein: CASSPVTGEQFF. V and J are TRBV5-4 and TRBJ2-1, with D hard to call. Germline values: CDR1 SGHNT, CDR2 YYREEE (reference sequence). The CDR3 spans 12 residues. The V end lost 4 bases, the J end lost 9 bases, and 11 bases lay between the germline ends.

This sequence joins TRBV28 and TRBJ1-3, with TRBD1 matching over 9 bases. J gave up 4 bases and V 2 bases, and 6 bases lay outside the gene matches. Germline-derived CDR1 and CDR2 are MDHEN and SYDVKM. The CDR3 runs 16 residues. The CDR3 DNA reads TGTGCCAGCAGTTTAATGCCCGGGACAGGGGGAAACACCATATATTTT. Translating it yields CASSLMPGTGGNTIYF.

The gene calls are TRBV4-1 and TRBJ2-7, with 7 bases that match TRBD1. The CDR3 runs 14 residues. Germline V CDR1 and CDR2: MGHRA, YSYEKL. Trimming took 1 base from V and 2 from J; bases not matched to a gene: 2. CDR3 loop: CASSQGDSTYEQYF. DNA for the CDR3: TGCGCCAGCAGCCAAGGGGACAGCACCTACGAGCAGTACTTC.

This clone was counted a few times. V usage is TRBV10-2 and J usage is TRBJ1-6; 11 positions match TRBD1. From germline, CDR1 is WSHSY and CDR2 SAAADI. V gave up 2 bases and J gave up 9 bases; unmatched junction bases: 0. The CDR3 is made up of 14 amino acids. The CDR3 reads CASSEGQGASPLHF. For the CDR3, the DNA is TGCGCCAGCAGTGAGGGACAGGGGGCTTCACCCCTCCACTTT.

This chain uses TRBV4-1 with TRBJ2-7; possible D gene TRBD2, 6 bases. The V and J ends lost 0 bases and 0 bases respectively, with 6 bases between them. The CDR3 spans 14 residues. Germline V lookup: CDR1 MGHRA, CDR2 YSYEKL. The CDR3 DNA sequence: TGCGCCAGCAGCCAAGAGCGGGGCTCCTACGAGCAGTACTTC. As protein: CASSQERGSYEQYF.

The rearrangement joins TRBV27 to TRBJ2-3; TRBD2 matches 9 bases. The CDR3 sequence is 14 residues long. From germline, CDR1 is MNHEY and CDR2 SMNVEV (reference sequence). Germline trimming cut 6 bases from V and 3 bases from J; bases unmatched to any gene: 4. The CDR3 spells CASSPSGVTDTQYF. CDR3 nucleotides: TGTGCCAGCAGCCCTAGCGGGGTAACAGATACGCAGTATTTT.

CDR3 residues: CASSLSSFEGQYF. The CDR3 bases are TGTGCCAGCAGTTTATCGAGTTTCGAGGGGCAGTACTTC. V usage is TRBV27 and J usage is TRBJ2-7; tentative D call: TRBD2 (5 bases). The germline V gene has CDR1 MNHEY and CDR2 SMNVEV (reference sequence). The V end was cut by 0 bases, the J end by 9 bases, with 12 bases between. The CDR3 contains 13 residues.

This chain joins TRBV7-6 and TRBJ2-1, with TRBD2 as a possible D gene (5 bases). In germline, CDR1 is SGHVS, CDR2 FNYEAQ. This CDR3 has 12 residues. Trimming took off 1 base at V and 8 bases at J, with 6 bases between the two ends. CDR3 DNA: TGTGCCAGCAGCTTAGGAGGGCATGAGCAGTTCTTC. This translates into CASSLGGHEQFF.

V usage is TRBV11-2 and J usage is TRBJ2-5; D is perhaps TRBD2 (5 bases). Germline CDR1 reads SGHAT; CDR2 reads FQNNGV. The CDR3 is 15 amino acids. The V gene lost 3 bases and the J gene lost 5 bases, with 16 bases spanning the gap. The CDR3 here is CASSFGEPDWETQYF. CDR3 bases: TGTGCCAGCAGCTTTGGGGAGCCCGATTGGGAGACCCAGTACTTC.

The chain is built from TRBV6-5 and TRBJ2-1, with a weak D call TRBD2 (6 bases). Trimming left V 6 bases short and J 4 bases short, with 13 bases between. Looked up from germline, CDR1 is MNHEY and CDR2 is SVGAGI. The length of the CDR3 is 14 residues. CDR3 bases: TGTGCCAGCAGCTACGGGGGACCGTACAATGAGCAGTTCTTC. Protein product: CASSYGGPYNEQFF.